Below, 24 T cell receptor beta chains from the same sample are listed, as sequenced in a study of T cell repertoires in cytomegalovirus infection. Their antigens are not known. TCRdb re-derived calls from the reads in MiXCR, one entry per CDR3 protein. Of under 500,000 distinct CDR3 sequences listed, 42% are singletons. The sample consisted of cultured PBMCs, taken from culture after CMV antigen stimulation. The origin of the receptors is a human donor in good health (CMV status not recorded). Some clones in this sample may be carry-over from other donors' samples.

This clonotype came up a few times. The genes are TRBV15 and TRBJ2-5; D perhaps matches TRBD1 (6 bases). Germline V lookup: CDR1 LNHNV, CDR2 YYDKDF (reference sequence). The V end was cut by 2 bases, the J end by 6 bases, with 13 bases between. The CDR3 spans 14 residues. The CDR3 loop is CATSRRGQIKTQYF. The CDR3 region has the DNA TGTGCCACCAGCAGAAGAGGACAGATAAAGACCCAGTACTTC. The whole variable domain, filled in from reference TRBV15 and TRBJ2-5, reads DAMVIQNPRYQVTQFGKPVTLSCSQTLNHNVMYWYQQKSSQAPKLLFHYYDKDFNNEADTPDNFQSRRPNTSFCFLDIRSPGLGDTAMYLCATSRRGQIKTQYFGPGTRLLVL.

CDR3 nucleotides: TGTGCCAGCAGCGTCTTGGGGGGGGGCCAAAACATTCAGTACTTC. It encodes CASSVLGGGQNIQYF. The V and J genes are TRBV5-8 and TRBJ2-4; possibly TRBD2 for D (7 bases). The ends were cut back, 4 bases at V and 5 bases at J, with 16 bases in the middle. Per germline, CDR1 SGHTS and CDR2 YDEGEE. The CDR3 contains 15 residues. Variable domain in full (rest from reference TRBV5-8 and TRBJ2-4): EAGVTQSPTHLIKTRGQQATLRCSPISGHTSVYWYQQALGLGLQFLLWYDEGEERNRGNFPPRFSGRQFPNYSSELNVNALELEDSALYLCASSVLGGGQNIQYFGAGTRLSVL.

The chain is built from TRBV7-4 and TRBJ2-1, with D possibly TRBD1 on 6 matching bases. Germline CDR1 SGHVT, CDR2 SQSDAQ. The length of the CDR3 is 16 residues. Trimming took off 0 bases at V and 4 bases at J, with 13 bases between the two ends. Here the CDR3 reads CASSLAPRGRYNEQFF. Here the CDR3 DNA reads TGTGCCAGCAGCTTAGCGCCGAGGGGGAGATACAATGAGCAGTTCTTC.

This clonotype has a single count. The chain uses TRBV2 and TRBJ1-2, with D hard to call. V shed 5 bases and J shed 4 bases, with 14 bases lying between them. CDR3 size: 14 residues. Germline values: CDR1 SNHLY, CDR2 FYNNEI. This CDR3 reads CASSQRVRSYGYTF. CDR3 nucleotide sequence: TGTGCCAGCAGTCAAAGAGTAAGGAGCTATGGCTACACCTTC.

There are a few counts of this clonotype. V gene TRBV6-1 combines with J gene TRBJ1-1, with a weak D call TRBD1 (5 bases). The V end was cut by 6 bases, the J end by 1 base, with 15 bases between. Germline V gene sequence: CDR1 MNHNS, CDR2 SASEGT. The CDR3 consists of 15 residues. The DNA of the CDR3 is TGTGCCAGCAGACCCCGAGGGGAAAAGAACACTGAAGCTTTCTTT. It specifies CASRPRGEKNTEAFF.

This chain joins TRBV7-8 and TRBJ2-7; tentatively, D is TRBD1 (6 bases). Trimming removed 4 bases at V and 3 bases at J, with 10 bases between. Germline CDR1 is SGHVS and CDR2 is FQNEAQ. This CDR3 has 13 amino acids. The CDR3 region has the DNA TGTGCCAGCAGCTCGGACAGTTACTACGAGCAGTACTTC. This sequence encodes CASSSDSYYEQYF.

This sequence joins TRBV10-2 and TRBJ2-7; weak D call: TRBD1 (5 bases). Germline loops: CDR1 WSHSY, CDR2 SAAADI. With 9 bases removed from V and 2 bases from J, the gap between germline ends came to 17 bases. This CDR3 region has 14 residues. The CDR3 here is CASQDTLSPYEQYF. The CDR3 DNA reads as TGCGCCAGTCAGGACACTCTCAGTCCCTACGAGCAGTACTTC.

In its sample, this clonotype was seen a few times. The chain links TRBV7-2 to TRBJ2-1; D not resolved. The CDR3 runs to 13 residues. Germline CDR1 reads SGHTA; CDR2 reads FQGNSA. V was trimmed by 1 base and J by 8 bases, leaving 9 bases between them. The CDR3 protein is CASSLVTLDEQFF. DNA for the CDR3: TGTGCCAGCAGCTTAGTGACGCTGGATGAGCAGTTCTTC.

The chain recombines TRBV7-2 with TRBJ2-7; D gene uncertain. The CDR3 spans 15 residues. CDR1 is SGHTA and CDR2 is FQGNSA in the germline V gene. Trimming pared 1 base from V and 2 bases from J, leaving 12 bases between. This CDR3 reads CASSLGGYPPYEQYF. As DNA, the CDR3 is TGTGCCAGCAGCTTAGGAGGCTACCCCCCCTACGAGCAGTACTTC.

The table lists this clonotype with a few counts. The chain is built from TRBV4-2 and TRBJ2-7; weak D call: TRBD2 (6 bases). V lost 0 bases and J 2 bases, leaving 14 bases between the germline ends. Germline V gene data show CDR1 as LGHNA and CDR2 as YNFKEQ. CDR3 size: 16 residues. CDR3: CASSQEYGGSPYEQYF. In nucleotides, the CDR3 is TGTGCCAGCAGCCAAGAATACGGGGGAAGCCCCTACGAGCAGTACTTC.

With respect to this clonotype: A much larger clone lies a single base off, so this may be a read error. V is TRBV7-8 and J is TRBJ2-3; no clear D. The CDR3 extends over 12 amino acids. The germline V gene has CDR1 SGHVS and CDR2 FQNEAQ. The ends were cut back, 1 base at V and 7 bases at J, with 6 bases in the middle. Here the CDR3 reads CASSLDSNTQYF. CDR3 DNA sequence: TGTGCCAGCAGCTTAGATTCAAATACGCAGTATTTT.

The chain couples TRBV7-2 to TRBJ2-5; D could derive from TRBD1 or TRBD2 (5 bases each). V was trimmed by 1 base and J by 0 bases, leaving 9 bases between them. The CDR3 is 15 residues long. CDR1 is SGHTA and CDR2 is FQGNSA in the germline V gene. CDR3 residues: CASSLGDHYQETQYF. CDR3 bases: TGTGCCAGCAGCTTAGGGGACCATTACCAAGAGACCCAGTACTTC.

V and J are TRBV7-9 and TRBJ2-7; no reliable D call. Germline CDR1 reads SEHNR; CDR2 reads FQNEAQ (reference sequence). V lost 5 bases to trimming and J lost 4 bases, with 15 bases between them. This CDR3 comprises 14 residues. CDR3 nucleotide sequence: TGTGCCAGCAGCCGAGGTTCTGTGTGGTACGAGCAGTACTTC. Translated, it gives CASSRGSVWYEQYF.

CDR3 bases: TGTGCCAGCAGTGAAGAACGTGAGGTGGATACGCAGTATTTT. The encoded protein is CASSEEREVDTQYF. V gene TRBV6-1 combines with J gene TRBJ2-3; no clear D gene. Germline CDR1 and CDR2: MNHNS and SASEGT. The V end lost 1 base, the J end lost 6 bases, and 11 bases lay between the germline ends. The CDR3 consists of 14 residues.

This clonotype was observed a few times. The V gene is TRBV12-3 or TRBV12-4, the J gene TRBJ2-7; the match to TRBD1 covers 8 bases. V lost 4 bases to trimming and J lost 6 bases; unmatched junction nucleotides: 11. This CDR3 has 15 residues. CDR3 in DNA: TGTGCCAGCAGTTACCCGGACAGGGAAGGAAGCGAGCAGTACTTC. Translated: CASSYPDREGSEQYF.

This clonotype was seen ten or more times. V usage is TRBV6-2 or TRBV6-3 and J usage is TRBJ2-3; D might be TRBD2 (5 bases). Trimming removed 6 bases from V and 3 bases from J, with 13 bases in between. The CDR3 consists of 14 residues. Germline V gene sequence: CDR1 MNHEY, CDR2 SVGEGT. The chain's CDR3 is CASSQALATDTQYF. The CDR3 DNA sequence: TGTGCCAGCAGCCAAGCTCTAGCAACAGATACGCAGTATTTT.

This clonotype was seen more than once but under ten times. This chain connects TRBV7-2 to TRBJ2-3, with TRBD1 as a possible D gene (6 bases). V lost 0 bases and J lost 2, with 12 bases in between. The germline V gene has CDR1 SGHTA and CDR2 FQGNSA. The length of the CDR3 is 16 residues. The CDR3 here is CASSLASQGFTDTQYF. DNA of the CDR3: TGTGCCAGCAGCTTAGCGAGCCAGGGGTTCACAGATACGCAGTATTTT.

The chain recombines TRBV12-3 or TRBV12-4 with TRBJ1-5; D not certain. V was trimmed by 8 bases and J by 5 bases, leaving 16 bases between them. This CDR3 has 14 residues. The CDR3 is CASSPGLGYQPQHF. For the CDR3, the DNA is TGTGCCAGCTCCCCAGGACTGGGATATCAGCCCCAGCATTTT.

This clonotype appeared a few times. The V and J genes are TRBV7-2 and TRBJ1-2, with a tentative D call TRBD1 (5 bases). Germline CDR1 reads SGHTA; CDR2 reads FQGNSA. The CDR3 length is 18 residues. Trimming pared 5 bases from V and 6 bases from J, leaving 28 bases between. This CDR3 is CASSPQRGRGRDPHGYTF. CDR3 DNA: TGTGCCAGCAGCCCCCAAAGGGGACGGGGCAGGGACCCTCATGGCTACACCTTC.

V and J are TRBV19 and TRBJ2-1; the D gene could be TRBD1 or TRBD2 (8 bases each). The CDR3 sequence is 17 residues long. V was trimmed by 4 bases and J by 7 bases, leaving 23 bases between them. Germline CDR1 is LNHDA and CDR2 is SQIVND (reference sequence). The CDR3 protein is CASSRGTGAGEKNEQFF. The DNA of the CDR3 is TGTGCCAGTAGTAGAGGGACAGGAGCGGGAGAGAAGAATGAGCAGTTCTTC. Combining the CDR3 with reference TRBV19 and TRBJ2-1 gives the whole variable domain DGGITQSPKYLFRKEGQNVTLSCEQNLNHDAMYWYRQDPGQGLRLIYYSQIVNDFQKGDIAEGYSVSREKKESFPLTVTSAQKNPTAFYLCASSRGTGAGEKNEQFFGPGTRLTVL.

This clonotype was observed a few times. The chain combines TRBV7-6 with TRBJ2-1; TRBD2 matches at 10 bases. The CDR3 has 19 residues. The V and J ends lost 3 bases and 4 bases, in that order; junction bases with no gene match: 15. Germline values: CDR1 SGHVS, CDR2 FNYEAQ. The CDR3 loop is CASSFRELAGFNPYNEQFF. In nucleotides, the CDR3 is TGTGCCAGCAGCTTTCGAGAACTAGCGGGGTTTAACCCTTACAATGAGCAGTTCTTC.

V gene TRBV4-3 combines with J gene TRBJ2-4, with no clear D. V lost 0 bases, J lost 0 bases, and 12 bases lay in between. The CDR3 is 17 amino acids. Per germline, CDR1 LGHNA and CDR2 YSLEER. This CDR3 is CASSQEPVGVAKNIQYF. CDR3 sequence (DNA): TGCGCCAGCAGCCAAGAACCGGTCGGAGTAGCCAAAAACATTCAGTACTTC.

The sample holds one count of this clonotype. V usage is TRBV5-8 and J usage is TRBJ2-1; possible D gene TRBD2, 7 bases. The V end lost 6 bases, the J end lost 7 bases, and 14 bases lay between the germline ends. Germline CDR1 and CDR2: SGHTS and YDEGEE. The CDR3 is 13 residues long. The chain's CDR3 is CASTGGGANEQFF. DNA for the CDR3: TGTGCCAGCACCGGTGGGGGGGCAAATGAGCAGTTCTTC. Full variable domain (rest looked up from reference TRBV5-8 and TRBJ2-1): EAGVTQSPTHLIKTRGQQATLRCSPISGHTSVYWYQQALGLGLQFLLWYDEGEERNRGNFPPRFSGRQFPNYSSELNVNALELEDSALYLCASTGGGANEQFFGPGTRLTVL.

This chain uses TRBV6-6 with TRBJ2-1; 7 bases are shared with TRBD1. The ends lost 2 bases at V and 2 bases at J; junction bases unmatched: 9. Looked up from germline, CDR1 is MNHNY and CDR2 is SVGAGI (reference sequence). This CDR3 is 17 amino acids long. In DNA form, the CDR3 reads TGTGCCAGCAGTTACCCGAGTGTAGGGACAGCCTACAATGAGCAGTTCTTC. Its protein product is CASSYPSVGTAYNEQFF.